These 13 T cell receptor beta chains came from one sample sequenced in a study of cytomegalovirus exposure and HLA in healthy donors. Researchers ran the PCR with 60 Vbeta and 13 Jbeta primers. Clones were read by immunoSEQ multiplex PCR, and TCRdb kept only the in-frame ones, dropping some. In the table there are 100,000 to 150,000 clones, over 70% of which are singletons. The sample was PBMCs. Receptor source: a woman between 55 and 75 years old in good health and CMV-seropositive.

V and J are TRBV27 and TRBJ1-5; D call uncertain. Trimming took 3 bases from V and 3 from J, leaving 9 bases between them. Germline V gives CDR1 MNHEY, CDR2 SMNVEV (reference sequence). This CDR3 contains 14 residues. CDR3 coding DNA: TGTGCCAGCAGTTTCGGCAGGTTCAATCAGCCCCAGCATTTT. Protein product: CASSFGRFNQPQHF.

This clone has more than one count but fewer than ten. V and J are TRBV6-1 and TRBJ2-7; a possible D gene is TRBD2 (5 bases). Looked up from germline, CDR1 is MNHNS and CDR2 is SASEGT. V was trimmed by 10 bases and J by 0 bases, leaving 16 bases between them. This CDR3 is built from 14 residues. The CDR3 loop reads CATVLSVSSYEQYF. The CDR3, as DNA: TGTGCCACCGTCCTTAGCGTGAGCTCCTACGAGCAGTACTTC.

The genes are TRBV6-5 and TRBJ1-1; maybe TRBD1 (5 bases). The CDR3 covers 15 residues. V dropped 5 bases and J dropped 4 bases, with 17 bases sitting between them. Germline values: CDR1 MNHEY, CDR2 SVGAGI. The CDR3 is CASSPSIGAGTEAFF. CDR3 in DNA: TGTGCCAGCAGTCCCTCGATAGGGGCCGGCACTGAAGCTTTCTTT.

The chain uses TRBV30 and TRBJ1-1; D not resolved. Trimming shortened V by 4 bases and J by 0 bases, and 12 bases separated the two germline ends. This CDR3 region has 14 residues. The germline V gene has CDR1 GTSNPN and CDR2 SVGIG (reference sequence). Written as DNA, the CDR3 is TGTGCCTGGACAAGCGGCAGAGTGAACACTGAAGCTTTCTTT. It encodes CAWTSGRVNTEAFF.

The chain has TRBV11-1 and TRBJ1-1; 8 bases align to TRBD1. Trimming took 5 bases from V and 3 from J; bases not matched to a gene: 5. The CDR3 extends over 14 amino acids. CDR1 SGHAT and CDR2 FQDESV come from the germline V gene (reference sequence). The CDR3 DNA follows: TGTGCCAGCAGCACTCGACAGGGGCACACTGAAGCTTTCTTT. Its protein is CASSTRQGHTEAFF.

CDR3 in amino acids: CASSLDVTAQRGSPLHF. The CDR3 DNA is TGTGCCAGCAGCTTAGATGTTACCGCTCAAAGGGGTTCACCCCTCCACTTT. The chain has TRBV11-2 and TRBJ1-6, with D tentatively TRBD1 (5 bases). Trimming stripped 0 bases from V and 9 bases from J, with 18 bases between. Looked up from germline, CDR1 is SGHAT and CDR2 is FQNNGV. The CDR3 has 17 amino acids.

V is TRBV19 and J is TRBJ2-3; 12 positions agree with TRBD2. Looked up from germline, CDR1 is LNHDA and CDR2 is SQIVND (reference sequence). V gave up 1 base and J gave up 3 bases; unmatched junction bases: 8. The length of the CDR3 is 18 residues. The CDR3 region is CASSIARLAGGQTDTQYF. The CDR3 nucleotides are TGTGCCAGTAGTATAGCCCGGCTAGCGGGGGGGCAAACAGATACGCAGTATTTT.

CDR3 sequence: CASSLTDGSSYEQYF. The CDR3 DNA sequence: TGTGCCAGCAGCTTAACTGACGGGAGCTCCTACGAGCAGTACTTC. J is TRBJ2-7 and V is TRBV11-2, with D possibly TRBD2 on 6 matching bases. The germline V and J ends were trimmed by 2 bases and 0 bases, with 11 bases remaining between them. Germline loops: CDR1 SGHAT, CDR2 FQNNGV. This CDR3 region has 15 residues.

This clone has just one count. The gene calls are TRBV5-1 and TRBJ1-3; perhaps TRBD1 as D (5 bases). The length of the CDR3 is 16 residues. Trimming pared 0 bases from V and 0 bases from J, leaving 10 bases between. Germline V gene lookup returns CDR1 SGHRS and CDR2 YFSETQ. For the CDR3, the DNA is TGCGCCAGCAGCTTGGAGGCGGGGGGCTCTGGAAACACCATATATTTT. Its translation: CASSLEAGGSGNTIYF.

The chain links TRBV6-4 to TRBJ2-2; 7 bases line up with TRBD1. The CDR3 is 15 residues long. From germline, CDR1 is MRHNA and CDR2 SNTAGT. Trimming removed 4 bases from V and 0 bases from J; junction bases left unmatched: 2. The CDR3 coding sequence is TGTGCCAGCAGTGCCCAGGGGGCGAACACCGGGGAGCTGTTTTTT. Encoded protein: CASSAQGANTGELFF.

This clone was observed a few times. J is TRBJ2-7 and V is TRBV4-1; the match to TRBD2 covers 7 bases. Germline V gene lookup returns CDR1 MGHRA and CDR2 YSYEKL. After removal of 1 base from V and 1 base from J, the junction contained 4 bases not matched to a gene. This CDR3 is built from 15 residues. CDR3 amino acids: CASSQGPGLSYEQYF. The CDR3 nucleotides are TGCGCCAGCAGCCAAGGTCCGGGACTATCCTACGAGCAGTACTTC.

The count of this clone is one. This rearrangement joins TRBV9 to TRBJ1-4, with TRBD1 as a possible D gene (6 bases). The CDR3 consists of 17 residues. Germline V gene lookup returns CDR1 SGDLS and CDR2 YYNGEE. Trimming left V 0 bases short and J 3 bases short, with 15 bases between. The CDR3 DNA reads TGTGCCAGCAGCGTAGGTCGGCAGGGGAAAGCTAATGAAAAACTGTTTTTT. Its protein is CASSVGRQGKANEKLFF.

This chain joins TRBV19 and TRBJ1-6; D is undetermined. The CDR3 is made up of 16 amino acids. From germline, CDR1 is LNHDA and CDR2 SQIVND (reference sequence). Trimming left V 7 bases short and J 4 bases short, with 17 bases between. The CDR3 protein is CASNSPMGRYNSPLHF. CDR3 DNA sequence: TGTGCCAGTAATTCCCCGATGGGCAGGTATAATTCACCCCTCCACTTT. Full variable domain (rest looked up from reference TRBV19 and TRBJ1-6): DGGITQSPKYLFRKEGQNVTLSCEQNLNHDAMYWYRQDPGQGLRLIYYSQIVNDFQKGDIAEGYSVSREKKESFPLTVTSAQKNPTAFYLCASNSPMGRYNSPLHFGNGTRLTVT.